This TCR beta chain was observed in a study of blood T cells in healthy people across ages. Overall study findings and caveats: Roughly linearly, TCR beta diversity per million T cells fell as age increased. Estimates of total diversity, which came from one million sequenced T cells, were considered to be underestimates.

With 6 bases clipped from V and 5 bases from J, the junction kept 16 bases outside the gene matches. This CDR3 contains 16 residues. Germline CDR1 reads ENHRY; CDR2 reads SYGVKD. Concerning this clonotype itself: Its antigen is not known. A clone one base away is much larger, so this may be a read error.

A second PCR, run for about 6 to 11 cycles, used a sample-barcoded 5' primer plus a J-beta primer mix. TCRdb used MiXCR to reprocess the 5' RACE reads, holding one entry per CDR3 protein. This table has about 730,000 distinct CDR3 sequences, roughly 43% appearing once. The sequence was collected from a woman aged 60-75 years in good health. The V and J genes are TRBV10-3 and TRBJ2-7; the match to TRBD1 covers 7 bases. Specimen: blood. The CDR3 loop is CAIRPSTGIPNHEQYF. The CDR3 DNA follows: TGTGCCATCAGGCCGTCGACAGGGATCCCCAACCACGAGCAGTACTTC.